This TCR beta chain appears in the sequencing data of a study of somatic mutations in cytotoxic T cells in rheumatoid arthritis. About the research overall: Using a FACSAria II or Sony SH800, a portion of the V beta antibody-stained T-cell populations were flow-sorted at nearly 100% purity, and among those populations were V beta1+ cells that were then sequenced for TCRB.

General observations from the study: Researchers did not know the antigen targets of the expanded CD8+ clones. Rheumatoid arthritis patients were compared with age-matched healthy controls, and their CD8+ T-cell clonality did not differ significantly.

A word on this clone: Its specificity is not known.

This CDR3 comprises 17 residues. Per germline, CDR1 MNHEY and CDR2 SMNVEV (reference sequence). With 5 bases clipped from V and 3 bases from J, the junction kept 14 bases outside the gene matches. Assay used: immunoSEQ multiplex PCR; TCRdb lists only in-frame clones, some missing. The table includes 20,000 to 25,000 clones, roughly 74% detected once. The genes are TRBV27 and TRBJ2-7; 9 nucleotides agree with TRBD1. The receptor was derived from an adult with rheumatoid arthritis. The sample was CD8+ T cells sorted from blood. CDR3 sequence (DNA): TGTGCCAGCAGTCTAACCCGCACCGGGACAGGGTTCTACGAGCAGTACTTC. Protein sequence: CASSLTRTGTGFYEQYF.